What follows describes a single T cell receptor beta chain. Which cohort a participant joined came from the clinical history participants gave. All exposed participants met a person with COVID-19 within 2 weeks before entering the study. This specimen belongs to a study of blood T cell repertoires in COVID-19. Study overall: Collection of acute and convalescent COVID-19 samples took place in the United States, Italy and Spain. T cells, B-cell-depleted T cells, or PBMCs provided the cDNA or gDNA that served as material.

Germline trimming cut 2 bases from V and 6 bases from J; bases unmatched to any gene: 10. CDR1 and CDR2 from the germline V gene are SGHDT and YYEEEE. The CDR3 totals 16 residues. Assay used: immunoSEQ multiplex PCR; TCRdb lists only in-frame clones, some missing. The sample lists approximately 280,000 clones, 82% seen once, with 5% in the top ten. Sample: PBMCs or T cells enriched from blood (not recorded which). The chain employs TRBV5-6 and TRBJ2-7; 11 bases map to TRBD1. This clonotype originated in a man aged 40-49 years who had been exposed to COVID-19. CDR3 DNA: TGTGCCAGCAGCTTTAGCGGGACAGGGGGTATTACCGAGCAGTACTTC. It encodes CASSFSGTGGITEQYF.